This T cell receptor (beta chain) emerged from a study of blood T cell repertoires in COVID-19. Looking at the study overall: Samples came from the United States, Italy and Spain, spanning acute and convalescent COVID-19.

Participants were aged about 18 to 90 years, lived in some 23 US areas, and enrolled virtually. The assay was immunoSEQ multiplex PCR, and TCRdb's table has in-frame clones only and misses some. The data hold 320,000 or so clones, with about 87% observed a single time. The germline V gene encodes CDR1 MNHNS and CDR2 SASEGT. Trimming cost V 1 base and J 5 bases, with 11 bases left between them. The CDR3 runs to 14 residues. The genes are TRBV6-1 and TRBJ1-2; D remains ambiguous. Material for sequencing was PBMCs or T cells enriched from blood (not recorded which). This TCR derives from a man aged 25 to 45 who had recovered from COVID-19. The DNA for the CDR3 is TGTGCCAGCAGTGAAGGCGGAGAATTGTATGGCTACACCTTC. Its protein product is CASSEGGELYGYTF.